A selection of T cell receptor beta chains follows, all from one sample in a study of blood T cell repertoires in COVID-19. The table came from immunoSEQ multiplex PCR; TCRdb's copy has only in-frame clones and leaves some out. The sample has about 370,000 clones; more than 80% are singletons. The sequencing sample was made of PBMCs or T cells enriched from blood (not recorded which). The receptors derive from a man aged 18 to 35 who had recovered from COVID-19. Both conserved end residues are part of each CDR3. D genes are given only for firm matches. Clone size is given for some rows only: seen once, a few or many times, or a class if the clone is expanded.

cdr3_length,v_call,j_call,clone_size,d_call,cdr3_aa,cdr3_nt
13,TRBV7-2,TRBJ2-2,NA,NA,CASSFQAVGELFF,TGTGCCAGCAGCTTTCAGGCAGTCGGGGAGCTGTTTTTT
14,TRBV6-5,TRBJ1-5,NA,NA,CASSSGSRNQPQHF,TGTGCCAGCAGTTCTGGGAGCAGAAATCAGCCCCAGCATTTT
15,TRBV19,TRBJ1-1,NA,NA,CASSMYGGANTEAFF,TGTGCCAGTAGTATGTACGGAGGGGCGAACACTGAAGCTTTCTTT
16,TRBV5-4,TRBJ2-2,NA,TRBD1,CASSLRTGVVWGELFF,TGTGCCAGCAGCCTAAGGACAGGGGTGGTTTGGGGGGAGCTGTTTTTT
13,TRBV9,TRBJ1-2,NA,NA,CASSVGEGRDPLF,TGTGCCAGCAGCGTAGGGGAGGGCAGGGATCCCCTCTTC
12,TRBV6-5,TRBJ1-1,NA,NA,CASNGPHAEAFF,TGTGCCAGCAACGGTCCTCACGCTGAAGCTTTCTTT
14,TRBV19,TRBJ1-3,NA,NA,CASNGRMAGNTIYF,TGTGCCAGTAATGGGAGAATGGCTGGAAACACCATATATTTT
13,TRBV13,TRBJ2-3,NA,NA,CASKATSTDTQYF,TGTGCCAGCAAAGCCACTAGCACAGATACGCAGTATTTT
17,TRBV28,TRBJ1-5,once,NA,CASRVGGFLSNNQPQHF,TGTGCCAGCAGAGTGGGGGGTTTTCTGTCTAACAATCAGCCCCAGCATTTT
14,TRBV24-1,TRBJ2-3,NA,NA,CATSDLYRADTQYF,TGTGCCACCAGTGATTTGTACAGGGCAGATACGCAGTATTTT
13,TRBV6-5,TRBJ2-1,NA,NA,CASSYSLVAEQFF,TGTGCCAGCAGTTACTCCCTAGTCGCCGAGCAGTTCTTC
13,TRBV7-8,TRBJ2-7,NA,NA,CASSFGQAREQYF,TGTGCCAGCAGCTTCGGACAAGCGCGAGAGCAGTACTTC
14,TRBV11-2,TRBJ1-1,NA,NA,CASSSSGGATEAFF,TGTGCCAGCAGCTCCTCGGGAGGAGCTACTGAAGCTTTCTTT
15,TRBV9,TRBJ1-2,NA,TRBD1,CASSVLDRLDYGYTF,TGTGCCAGCAGCGTATTGGACAGGTTAGACTATGGCTACACCTTC
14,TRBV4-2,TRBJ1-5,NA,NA,CASSQTESNQPQHF,TGTGCCAGCAGCCAAACAGAGTCTAATCAGCCCCAGCATTTT
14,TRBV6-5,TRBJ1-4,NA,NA,CASSYSVTKEKLFF,TGTGCCAGCAGTTACTCGGTGACAAAGGAAAAACTGTTTTTT
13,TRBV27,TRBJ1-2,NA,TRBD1,CASSLRTGYGYTF,TGTGCCAGCAGTTTGAGGACAGGCTATGGCTACACCTTC
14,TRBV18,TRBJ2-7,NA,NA,CASSPQNRDHEQYF,TGTGCCAGCTCACCCCAAAACAGGGATCACGAGCAGTACTTC